A single sample gave rise to the 30 T cell receptor beta chains below, sequenced in a study of blood T cell repertoires in COVID-19. Generated by immunoSEQ multiplex PCR, the TCRdb table keeps only in-frame clones and is missing some. The sample gives some 180,000 clones, roughly 78% of which show up once; roughly 2.8% is in the top ten. The specimen sequenced was peripheral blood. The origin of the receptors is a woman older than 75 with active or convalescent COVID-19.

This sequence joins TRBV3-1 (or the pseudogene TRBV3-2) and TRBJ2-7, with 7 bases identical to TRBD1. This CDR3 is 16 amino acids long. Germline trimming cut 3 bases from V and 0 bases from J; bases unmatched to any gene: 8. Germline assignment: CDR1 LGHDT and CDR2 YNNKEL (reference sequence). CDR3 region: CASSHEDRESSYEQYF. CDR3 nucleotide sequence: TGTGCCAGCAGCCACGAAGACAGGGAATCCTCCTACGAGCAGTACTTC.

The CDR3 DNA reads as TGTGCCAGTGAGATCGGGGGGCAAACTGAAGCTTTCTTT. Residues: CASEIGGQTEAFF. The rearrangement links TRBV19 to TRBJ1-1; D is perhaps TRBD1 (6 bases). Germline V gene sequence: CDR1 LNHDA, CDR2 SQIVND (reference sequence). V lost 8 bases, J lost 5 bases, and 15 bases lay in between. There are 13 residues in the CDR3.

The chain uses TRBV15 and TRBJ2-7, with 7 bases that match TRBD2. Trimming cost V 4 bases and J 5 bases; bases outside gene matches: 2. Germline CDR1 is LNHNV and CDR2 is YYDKDF (reference sequence). This CDR3 has 12 residues. DNA for the CDR3: TGTGCCACCAGCACTACTAGCGACGAGCAGTACTTC. Encoded protein: CATSTTSDEQYF.

The chain is built from TRBV27 and TRBJ2-7; no definite D call. The CDR3 length is 12 residues. The V gene's germline CDR1 is MNHEY and CDR2 SMNVEV (reference sequence). The V and J ends lost 6 bases and 3 bases respectively, with 9 bases between them. For the CDR3, the DNA is TGTGCCAGCAGCCCGAACAGCTACGAGCAGTACTTC. It is translated as CASSPNSYEQYF.

The V call is TRBV9, the J call TRBJ2-6; 10 bases are a match to TRBD2. This CDR3 comprises 17 residues. V shed 4 bases, J shed 0 bases, and the junction held 4 bases outside the gene matches. CDR1 and CDR2 (germline): SGDLS, YYNGEE. The CDR3 DNA reads as TGTGCCAGCAGCCTCCTAGCGGGGGTCTCTGGGGCCAACGTCCTGACTTTC. Residues: CASSLLAGVSGANVLTF.

V is TRBV3-1 (or the pseudogene TRBV3-2) and J is TRBJ2-6; D is possibly TRBD1 (6 bases). In germline, CDR1 is LGHDT, CDR2 YNNKEL (reference sequence). V lost 0 bases and J 0 bases, leaving 12 bases between the germline ends. This CDR3 is 18 amino acids long. Written as DNA, the CDR3 is TGTGCCAGCAGCCAAGATATTAGGGGGAGCTCTGGGGCCAACGTCCTGACTTTC. It translates to CASSQDIRGSSGANVLTF.

This rearrangement joins TRBV7-9 to TRBJ1-3; 9 bases map to TRBD1. The CDR3 extends over 16 amino acids. V lost 6 bases and J lost 1; bases outside the gene matches: 7. CDR1 and CDR2 from the germline V gene are SEHNR and FQNEAQ (reference sequence). CDR3 region: CASSTGTGQSGNTIYF. The CDR3 DNA follows: TGTGCCAGCAGTACCGGGACAGGGCAATCTGGAAACACCATATATTTT.

The chain joins TRBV7-2 to TRBJ2-2, with a tentative D call TRBD2 (6 bases). The CDR3 is 16 amino acids. From germline, CDR1 is SGHTA and CDR2 FQGNSA. The V end lost 1 base, the J end lost 1 base, and 10 bases lay between the germline ends. The DNA for the CDR3 is TGTGCCAGCAGCTTAGGAGGTAGCGGGAACACCGGGGAGCTGTTTTTT. Translating gives CASSLGGSGNTGELFF.

The chain is built from TRBV5-1 and TRBJ2-5; weak D call: TRBD2 (5 bases). V lost 0 bases, J lost 6 bases, and 12 bases lay in between. From germline, CDR1 is SGHRS and CDR2 YFSETQ. There are 14 residues in the CDR3. The CDR3: CASSLESGLQTQYF. In nucleotides, the CDR3 is TGCGCCAGCAGCTTGGAGTCGGGGTTGCAGACCCAGTACTTC.

This chain uses TRBV4-3 with TRBJ1-1; TRBD1 is a possible D gene (6 bases). This CDR3 contains 15 residues. CDR1 is LGHNA and CDR2 is YSLEER in the germline V gene. Trimming left V 3 bases short and J 3 bases short, with 14 bases between. The CDR3 loop is CASSQGTGRDTEAFF. The CDR3 nucleotides are TGCGCCAGCAGCCAGGGCACAGGGAGAGACACTGAAGCTTTCTTT.

This chain joins TRBV7-6 and TRBJ2-3; no clear D. V dropped 1 base and J dropped 4 bases, with 15 bases sitting between them. The CDR3 loop spans 16 amino acids. Looked up from germline, CDR1 is SGHVS and CDR2 is FNYEAQ. Here the CDR3 reads CASSLVGRTIADTQYF. CDR3 DNA: TGTGCCAGCAGCTTAGTCGGCAGAACTATCGCAGATACGCAGTATTTT.

This clone was observed a few times. The J gene is TRBJ1-2, the V gene TRBV18; a weak D match, TRBD1 (5 bases). Per germline, CDR1 KGHSH and CDR2 LQKENI. V was shortened by 2 bases and J by 4 bases, with 17 bases between the two germline ends. This CDR3 is 16 amino acids long. Here the CDR3 DNA reads TGTGCCAGCTCACCAAATTCAGGGTCCTCTTTCTATGGCTACACCTTC. This codes for CASSPNSGSSFYGYTF.

The CDR3 loop reads CASSSRQGAAHTGELFF. CDR3 DNA: TGCGCCAGCAGCTCCAGACAGGGGGCAGCCCACACCGGGGAGCTGTTTTTT. The V gene is TRBV5-1, the J gene TRBJ2-2; 10 positions agree with TRBD1. The trim removed 3 bases at V and 3 bases at J, leaving 8 bases unmatched. The CDR3 runs to 17 residues. CDR1 and CDR2 (germline): SGHRS, YFSETQ.

This clone was detected a few times. This chain connects TRBV5-1 to TRBJ2-1; 7 bases align to TRBD2. In germline, CDR1 is SGHRS, CDR2 YFSETQ. The CDR3 is made up of 15 amino acids. The trim removed 5 bases at V and 2 bases at J, leaving 7 bases unmatched. CDR3 nucleotides: TGCGCCAGCAGTCGTGTAGCGGGTCCCTACAATGAGCAGTTCTTC. Translated: CASSRVAGPYNEQFF.

This clone was found a few times. The rearrangement joins TRBV3-1 (or the pseudogene TRBV3-2) to TRBJ1-6, with TRBD1 identical over 7 bases. Losses at the gene ends were 3 bases for V and 10 bases for J; bases not matched to a gene: 6. The CDR3 spans 14 residues. Per germline, CDR1 LGHDT and CDR2 YNNKEL (reference sequence). The CDR3 here is CASSQGAGGSPLHF. CDR3 sequence (DNA): TGTGCCAGCAGCCAGGGGGCAGGGGGGTCACCCCTCCACTTT.

The chain is built from TRBV10-3 and TRBJ2-7; TRBD1 matches 7 bases. This CDR3 has 15 residues. Germline loops: CDR1 ENHRY, CDR2 SYGVKD. J gave up 4 bases and V 3 bases, and 9 bases lay outside the gene matches. Written as DNA, the CDR3 is TGTGCCATCAGTGATAGACAGGGAGTAGGATACGAGCAGTACTTC. Protein sequence: CAISDRQGVGYEQYF.

This clone was seen more than once but under ten times. V usage is TRBV4-2 and J usage is TRBJ2-3; D call uncertain. Germline CDR1 LGHNA, CDR2 YNFKEQ. The germline V and J ends were trimmed by 4 bases and 6 bases, with 11 bases remaining between them. This CDR3 comprises 13 residues. Here the CDR3 reads CASSPRSGDTQYF. Written as DNA, the CDR3 is TGTGCCAGCAGCCCCCGATCCGGGGATACGCAGTATTTT.

This clone was recorded once. The rearrangement joins TRBV11-2 to TRBJ1-3, with 7 bases fitting TRBD1. The CDR3 totals 13 residues. J gave up 16 bases and V 5 bases, and 14 bases lay outside the gene matches. Germline lookup yields CDR1 SGHAT and CDR2 FQNNGV. CDR3 sequence reads: CASSPRRDETGYF. DNA of the CDR3: TGTGCCAGCAGCCCGAGGAGGGACGAGACAGGGTATTTT.

This clone was observed once. The rearrangement uses TRBV5-1 and TRBJ2-5, with 16 bases aligning to TRBD2. V shed 0 bases and J 4 bases; nucleotides not matched to a gene: 12. CDR1 and CDR2 (germline): SGHRS, YFSETQ. This CDR3 contains 20 residues. The CDR3 bases are TGCGCCAGCAGCTTGGCCAATGTGGGACTAGCGGGGGGGAATGGAGAGACCCAGTACTTC. Translating it yields CASSLANVGLAGGNGETQYF. Variable domain in full (rest from reference TRBV5-1 and TRBJ2-5): KAGVTQTPRYLIKTRGQQVTLSCSPISGHRSVSWYQQTPGQGLQFLFEYFSETQRNKGNFPGRFSGRQFSNSRSEMNVSTLELGDSALYLCASSLANVGLAGGNGETQYFGPGTRLLVL.

V usage is TRBV28 and J usage is TRBJ2-2, with 11 bases that match TRBD2. The CDR3 loop spans 16 amino acids. Germline V gene lookup returns CDR1 MDHEN and CDR2 SYDVKM. V shed 7 bases and J 5 bases; nucleotides not matched to a gene: 9. As DNA, the CDR3 is TGTGCCAGCACCGATCCCGGGACTAGCGGAACCGGGGAGCTGTTTTTT. Residues: CASTDPGTSGTGELFF.

The J gene is TRBJ1-5, the V gene TRBV15; D might be TRBD1 (6 bases). The CDR3 loop spans 14 amino acids. The germline gives CDR1 LNHNV, CDR2 YYDKDF (reference sequence). V gave up 6 bases and J gave up 7 bases, with 16 bases separating them. CDR3 in amino acids: CATRPGGARQPQHF. The CDR3, as DNA: TGTGCCACCAGGCCTGGGGGGGCACGGCAGCCCCAGCATTTT.

The CDR3 nucleotides are TGTGCCACCCAACCAGGGGTTATGAACACTGAAGCTTTCTTT. It codes for CATQPGVMNTEAFF. This chain uses TRBV15 with TRBJ1-1, with a possible D match to TRBD1 (6 bases). CDR3 length equals 14 residues. V lost 8 bases to trimming and J lost 0 bases, with 13 bases between them. Germline loops: CDR1 LNHNV, CDR2 YYDKDF (reference sequence).

This clone came up once. This rearrangement joins TRBV9 to TRBJ2-3; 9 bases match TRBD2. V gave up 3 bases and J gave up 4 bases; unmatched junction bases: 9. Per the germline V gene, CDR1 is SGDLS and CDR2 is YYNGEE. The CDR3 runs 16 residues. CDR3 residues: CASSGGLRGGPDTQYF. The CDR3 DNA follows: TGTGCCAGCAGCGGTGGGCTGCGGGGGGGCCCAGATACGCAGTATTTT.

CDR3 region: CASSLVQAPALGGYTF. CDR3 bases: TGTGCCAGCAGCTTGGTCCAGGCCCCGGCATTAGGTGGCTACACCTTC. This chain uses TRBV5-6 with TRBJ1-2; D remains ambiguous. The V and J ends lost 0 bases and 7 bases respectively, with 19 bases between them. Germline CDR1 and CDR2: SGHDT and YYEEEE. The length of the CDR3 is 16 residues.

The V and J genes are TRBV5-1 and TRBJ1-2; tentative D call: TRBD1 (5 bases). Trimming left V 0 bases short and J 5 bases short, with 14 bases between. CDR3 size: 15 residues. Germline lookup yields CDR1 SGHRS and CDR2 YFSETQ. CDR3 protein: CASSLAGIGGYGYTF. The CDR3 DNA sequence: TGCGCCAGCAGCTTGGCCGGGATCGGGGGGTATGGCTACACCTTC. Using reference TRBV5-1 and TRBJ1-2 for the parts outside the CDR3, the full variable domain is KAGVTQTPRYLIKTRGQQVTLSCSPISGHRSVSWYQQTPGQGLQFLFEYFSETQRNKGNFPGRFSGRQFSNSRSEMNVSTLELGDSALYLCASSLAGIGGYGYTFGSGTRLTVV.

This chain links TRBV10-2 with TRBJ1-1, with D uncertain. V lost 4 bases and J 0 bases, leaving 6 bases between the germline ends. Per the germline V gene, CDR1 is WSHSY and CDR2 is SAAADI. The CDR3 extends over 13 amino acids. The CDR3 region is CASSAQMNTEAFF. The CDR3 DNA follows: TGCGCCAGCAGTGCCCAGATGAACACTGAAGCTTTCTTT.

V usage is TRBV6-6 and J usage is TRBJ1-2, with 10 bases that match TRBD1. Germline V gene lookup returns CDR1 MNHNY and CDR2 SVGAGI (reference sequence). Germline trimming cut 2 bases from V and 8 bases from J; bases unmatched to any gene: 8. The CDR3 is 15 residues long. The CDR3 protein is CASSYLLGTGEGYTF. The CDR3 region has the DNA TGTGCCAGCAGTTACCTTCTCGGGACAGGGGAGGGCTACACCTTC.

This rearrangement joins TRBV28 to TRBJ1-4, with 8 positions matching TRBD1. Losses at the gene ends were 9 bases for V and 6 bases for J; bases not matched to a gene: 15. The CDR3 runs 16 residues. Germline-derived CDR1 and CDR2 are MDHEN and SYDVKM. The CDR3 protein is CASLRGFGQGYEKLFF. The CDR3 DNA follows: TGTGCCAGTTTGCGGGGGTTCGGACAGGGTTATGAAAAACTGTTTTTT.

This clone was seen at least ten times. This sample includes further DNA sequences coding for the same CDR3. The CDR3 loop reads CASSPSTGVGNTIYF. CDR3 sequence (DNA): TGTGCCAGCAGCCCCTCGACAGGGGTTGGAAACACCATATATTTT. The gene calls are TRBV3-1 (or the pseudogene TRBV3-2) and TRBJ1-3, with 8 bases matching TRBD1. CDR3 length equals 15 residues. CDR1 is LGHDT and CDR2 is YNNKEL in the germline V gene (reference sequence). V shed 4 bases, J shed 3 bases, and the junction held 5 bases outside the gene matches.

In DNA, the CDR3 is TGTGCCAGCTCACCAAAGGGCGGGGGCGAGGGTCAGCCCCAGCATTTT. Amino acid sequence: CASSPKGGGEGQPQHF. The chain links TRBV18 to TRBJ1-5; D is possibly TRBD1 (6 bases). The V end lost 2 bases, the J end lost 6 bases, and 17 bases lay between the germline ends. Looked up from germline, CDR1 is KGHSH and CDR2 is LQKENI. The CDR3 is 16 amino acids.